The rows below give T cell receptor beta chains drawn from one sample of a study of T cells after yellow fever vaccination. TCRdb reanalysed the 5' RACE reads using MiXCR and keeps one entry per CDR3 protein. The sample shows about 340,000 distinct CDR3 sequences, 4% of them seen only once. Source: PBMCs, taken 5 days after the yellow fever booster vaccination. These receptors originate from a man younger than 30 who received the YFV17D yellow fever vaccine. Both conserved end residues are part of each CDR3. A D gene is named only where the DNA matches it firmly. For some rows the clone size is stated as once, few or many, or as a class when expanded; others skip it.

D gene: TRBD2; V gene: TRBV6-5; J gene: TRBJ2-1; clone size: few; CDR3 protein: CASSYSIGGSYNEQFF; CDR3 DNA: TGTGCCAGCAGTTACTCGATCGGGGGGTCCTACAATGAGCAGTTCTTC
D gene: TRBD2; V gene: TRBV6-2/TRBV6-3; J gene: TRBJ2-3; clone size: .; CDR3 protein: CASGRDGTDTQYF; CDR3 DNA: TGTGCCAGCGGGAGGGACGGCACAGATACGCAGTATTTT
D gene: .; V gene: TRBV4-1; J gene: TRBJ2-5; clone size: few; CDR3 protein: CASSQDLGWETQYF; CDR3 DNA: TGCGCCAGCAGCCAAGATCTGGGTTGGGAGACCCAGTACTTC
D gene: TRBD1; V gene: TRBV5-6; J gene: TRBJ1-3; clone size: many; CDR3 protein: CASSLGQGIFTNTIYF; CDR3 DNA: TGTGCCAGCAGCCTGGGACAGGGGATCTTTACGAACACCATATATTTT
D gene: TRBD1; V gene: TRBV18; J gene: TRBJ2-5; clone size: .; CDR3 protein: CASSAYRDSWETQYF; CDR3 DNA: TGTGCCAGCTCAGCCTACCGGGACAGCTGGGAGACCCAGTACTTC
D gene: .; V gene: TRBV18; J gene: TRBJ1-2; clone size: few; CDR3 protein: CASSPREEASNYGYTF; CDR3 DNA: TGTGCCAGCTCACCTCGGGAAGAAGCCTCTAACTATGGCTACACCTTC
D gene: TRBD1; V gene: TRBV5-1; J gene: TRBJ2-3; clone size: many; CDR3 protein: CASSSGLTRGHDTQYF; CDR3 DNA: TGCGCCAGCAGCTCGGGTCTGACAAGGGGGCACGATACGCAGTATTTT
D gene: TRBD2; V gene: TRBV4-2; J gene: TRBJ2-1; clone size: .; CDR3 protein: CASSQAGTSYNEQFF; CDR3 DNA: TGTGCCAGCAGCCAAGCCGGGACTAGCTACAATGAGCAGTTCTTC
D gene: .; V gene: TRBV5-6; J gene: TRBJ2-3; clone size: many; CDR3 protein: CASSLRISTDTQYF; CDR3 DNA: TGTGCCAGCAGCTTGCGGATTAGCACAGATACGCAGTATTTT
D gene: .; V gene: TRBV9; J gene: TRBJ2-2; clone size: .; CDR3 protein: CASSVKQLARGELFF; CDR3 DNA: TGTGCCAGCAGCGTAAAGCAATTGGCTCGGGGGGAGCTGTTTTTT
D gene: .; V gene: TRBV6-5; J gene: TRBJ2-3; clone size: .; CDR3 protein: CASSYSWLDTQYF; CDR3 DNA: TGTGCCAGCAGTTACTCCTGGTTAGATACGCAGTATTTT
D gene: .; V gene: TRBV5-1; J gene: TRBJ2-1; clone size: many; CDR3 protein: CASSLVREDDEQFF; CDR3 DNA: TGCGCCAGCAGCTTGGTCAGGGAAGACGATGAGCAGTTCTTC
D gene: .; V gene: TRBV29-1; J gene: TRBJ1-1; clone size: few; CDR3 protein: CSVTTAEAFF; CDR3 DNA: TGCAGCGTGACGACAGCCGAAGCTTTCTTT
D gene: .; V gene: TRBV7-9; J gene: TRBJ2-1; clone size: many; CDR3 protein: CASREAYEQFF; CDR3 DNA: TGTGCCAGCAGGGAAGCTTATGAGCAGTTCTTC
D gene: .; V gene: TRBV7-9; J gene: TRBJ2-7; clone size: .; CDR3 protein: CASSFPGASKEQYF; CDR3 DNA: TGTGCCAGCAGCTTTCCGGGGGCATCGAAGGAGCAGTACTTC
D gene: TRBD1; V gene: TRBV12-3/TRBV12-4; J gene: TRBJ2-5; clone size: many; CDR3 protein: CASTRDRQETQYF; CDR3 DNA: TGTGCCAGCACCCGGGACAGGCAAGAGACCCAGTACTTC
D gene: .; V gene: TRBV6-2/TRBV6-3; J gene: TRBJ1-2; clone size: .; CDR3 protein: CASSLPHYGYTF; CDR3 DNA: TGTGCCAGCAGCCTGCCGCACTATGGCTACACCTTC
D gene: .; V gene: TRBV29-1; J gene: TRBJ2-3; clone size: few; CDR3 protein: CSVGAGALSTDTQYF; CDR3 DNA: TGCAGCGTTGGGGCAGGCGCGCTATCCACAGATACGCAGTATTTT